This T cell receptor (beta chain) derives from a study of Graves' ophthalmopathy and Graves' hyperthyroidism. General observations from the study: In predicting ophthalmopathy progression, the model reached roughly 71% sensitivity and roughly 74% specificity.

The CDR3 runs 16 residues. The germline V gene encodes CDR1 DFQATT and CDR2 SNEGSKA (reference sequence). Between the trimmed V and J ends, which lost 6 bases and 4 bases, there was a span of 25 bases. Amplification of TCR beta CDR3 regions used RNA transcripts. HTBI-primed first-round RT-PCR preceded second-round multiplex PCR. MiXCR, run by TCRdb on the multiplex PCR reads, gives a single entry per CDR3 protein. The table lists about 740,000 distinct CDR3 sequences, roughly 40% of them singletons. In regard to this clonotype: Its antigen is unknown.

Sequences were obtained from peripheral blood. This receptor was taken from an adult man with Graves' ophthalmopathy. The rearrangement uses TRBV20-1 and TRBJ2-7, with D hard to call. The CDR3 reads CSARSYGTYRGYEQYF. CDR3 nucleotide sequence: TGCAGTGCCCGTTCGTACGGTACATACCGCGGATACGAGCAGTACTTC.